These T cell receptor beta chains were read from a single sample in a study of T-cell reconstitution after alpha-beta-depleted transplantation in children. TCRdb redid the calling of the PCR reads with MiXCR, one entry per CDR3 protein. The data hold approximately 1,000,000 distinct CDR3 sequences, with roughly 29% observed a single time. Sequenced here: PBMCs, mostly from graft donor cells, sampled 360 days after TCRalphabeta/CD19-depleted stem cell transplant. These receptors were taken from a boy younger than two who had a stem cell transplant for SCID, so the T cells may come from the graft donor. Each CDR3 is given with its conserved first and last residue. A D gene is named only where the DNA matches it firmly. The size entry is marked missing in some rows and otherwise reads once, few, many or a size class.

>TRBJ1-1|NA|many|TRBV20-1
TGCAGTCACACCAGGGGATTGAACACTGAAGCTTTCTTT
CSHTRGLNTEAFF
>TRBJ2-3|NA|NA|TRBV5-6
TGTGCCAGCAGCGGTCCGGGGGGCCCCTTTCCCAACACAGATACGCAGTATTTT
CASSGPGGPFPNTDTQYF
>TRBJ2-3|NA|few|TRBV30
TGTGCCTGGAGGACCGGGGCGAGGGATACGCAGTATTTT
CAWRTGARDTQYF
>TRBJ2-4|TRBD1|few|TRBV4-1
TGCGCCAGCAGCACCCCGGGACAGTCGCGCATTCAGTACTTC
CASSTPGQSRIQYF
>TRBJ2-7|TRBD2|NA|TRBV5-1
TGCGCCAGCAGCTTTGGGACTAGCGGGGTGTACGAGCAGTACTTC
CASSFGTSGVYEQYF
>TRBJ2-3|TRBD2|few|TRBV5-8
TGTGCCAGCAGCTCATTGACTAGCGGCACAGATACGCAGTATTTT
CASSSLTSGTDTQYF
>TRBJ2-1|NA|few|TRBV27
TGTGCCAGCAGTTTTCGGGGGCCTGTCAATGAGCAGTTCTTC
CASSFRGPVNEQFF
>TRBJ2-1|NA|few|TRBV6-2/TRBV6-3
TGTGCCAGCAGACCCTCCCGAGCGGGCCTGACCGATGAGCAGTTCTTC
CASRPSRAGLTDEQFF
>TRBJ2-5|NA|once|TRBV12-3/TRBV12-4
TGTGCCAGCAGTTTTAATCTAATCAGGCCGATTCCAGAGACCCAGTACTTC
CASSFNLIRPIPETQYF
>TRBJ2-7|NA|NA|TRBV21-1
TGTGCCAGCAGCCCTCGTCGGCTCATCCGACCCTACGAGCAGTACTTC
CASSPRRLIRPYEQYF
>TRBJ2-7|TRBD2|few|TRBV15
TGTGCCACCAGCAGAGATGCGGGGGGGAGCCTCTTCTACGAGCAGTACTTC
CATSRDAGGSLFYEQYF
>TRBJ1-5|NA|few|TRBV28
TGTGCCAGCAGAACGGGGTTGCAGCCCCAGCATTTT
CASRTGLQPQHF
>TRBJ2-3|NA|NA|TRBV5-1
TGCGCCAGCAGCTTGGGTCGGGATTTCACAGATACGCAGTATTTT
CASSLGRDFTDTQYF
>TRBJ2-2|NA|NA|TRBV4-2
TGTGCCAGCAGCCAATCGGGACCGAGAAGCTATGAGAACACCGGGGAGCTGTTTTTT
CASSQSGPRSYENTGELFF
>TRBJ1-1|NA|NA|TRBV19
TGTGCCAGTTTGCGGGGCACTGAAGCTTTCTTT
CASLRGTEAFF
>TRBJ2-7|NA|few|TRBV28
TGTGCCAGCAGTTTATACAGGAAACCATACGAGCAGTACTTC
CASSLYRKPYEQYF
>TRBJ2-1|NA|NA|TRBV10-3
TGTGCCATCAGTGAGTCGGTCGGACTCCTCTCCTACAATGAGCAGTTCTTC
CAISESVGLLSYNEQFF
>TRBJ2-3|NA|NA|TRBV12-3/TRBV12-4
TGTGCCAGCAGTTTAGACGGAGTAGGCGGAGATACGCAGTATTTT
CASSLDGVGGDTQYF
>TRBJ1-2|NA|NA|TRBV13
TGTGCCAGCAGCTTAAGGCCCTCTTTCGGCAGTGAGTGGATTAACTATGGCTACACCTTC
CASSLRPSFGSEWINYGYTF
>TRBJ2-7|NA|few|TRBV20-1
TGCAGTGCTAGAGATAGGATAGCGACGTCAAGCTCCTACGAGCAGTACTTC
CSARDRIATSSSYEQYF
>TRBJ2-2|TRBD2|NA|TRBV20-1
TGCAGTGCTGGAAGTAGCGGGGTCACGGGTACCGGGGAGCTGTTTTTT
CSAGSSGVTGTGELFF
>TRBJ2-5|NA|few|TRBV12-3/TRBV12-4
TGTGCCAGCAGTTTCGGTGGCAGCCGCCAAGAGACCCAGTACTTC
CASSFGGSRQETQYF
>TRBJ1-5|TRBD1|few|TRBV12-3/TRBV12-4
TGTGCCAGCAGTCCCCGCGACAGGGCCCTCAATCAGCCCCAGCATTTT
CASSPRDRALNQPQHF
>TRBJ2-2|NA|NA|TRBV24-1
TGTGCCACCAGTGATTTAGTTGGCAAGAACACCGGGGAGCTGTTTTTT
CATSDLVGKNTGELFF
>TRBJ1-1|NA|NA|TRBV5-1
TGCGCCAGCAGCTCCTTGCACCGGGGCACTGAAGCTTTCTTT
CASSSLHRGTEAFF
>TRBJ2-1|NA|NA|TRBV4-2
TGTGCCAGCAGCCAAGATGCGTTCCGGTTCGAAGCGTCCTACAATGAGCAGTTCTTC
CASSQDAFRFEASYNEQFF
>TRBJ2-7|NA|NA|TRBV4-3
TGCGCCAGCAGCCAACAAACAGGGTCCTACGAGCAGTACTTC
CASSQQTGSYEQYF
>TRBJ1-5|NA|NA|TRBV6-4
TGTGCCAGCTCCCTGAGGGTAGGGGATCAGCCCCAGCATTTT
CASSLRVGDQPQHF
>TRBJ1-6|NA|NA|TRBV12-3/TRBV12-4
TGTGCCAGCAGTGGCCCCGGGTCTTCCTTTGATTCACCCCTCCACTTT
CASSGPGSSFDSPLHF
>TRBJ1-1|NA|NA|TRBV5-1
TGCGCCAGCAGCTCGACCCCGCGACAGCGAAATATGAACACTGAAGCTTTCTTT
CASSSTPRQRNMNTEAFF
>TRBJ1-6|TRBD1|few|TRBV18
TGTGCCAGCTCACCACTCCGACAGGGGGCAGATTCACCCCTCCACTTT
CASSPLRQGADSPLHF
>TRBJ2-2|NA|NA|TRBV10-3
TGTGCCATCAGTTCGACTCAGTCCACCGGGGAGCTGTTTTTT
CAISSTQSTGELFF
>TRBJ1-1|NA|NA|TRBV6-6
TGTGCCAGCAGTTACACGCAGGAGGTTTTCTTT
CASSYTQEVFF
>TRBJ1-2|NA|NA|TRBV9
TGTGCCAGCGCCCCCCCGTACGGCCCTAACTATGGCTACACCTTC
CASAPPYGPNYGYTF
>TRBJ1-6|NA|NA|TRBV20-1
TGCAGTGCTGGAGCATCCAATAATTCACCCCTCCACTTT
CSAGASNNSPLHF
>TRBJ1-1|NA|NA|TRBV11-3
TGTGCCAGCAGCCAGTATGGGTACACTGAAGCTTTCTTT
CASSQYGYTEAFF
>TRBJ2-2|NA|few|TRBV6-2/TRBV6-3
TGTGCCAGCAGTTACGGACCACCGAACACCGGGGAGCTGTTTTTT
CASSYGPPNTGELFF
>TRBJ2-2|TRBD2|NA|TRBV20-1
TGCAGTGCTGGGGGGGATTTCAGCACCGGGGAGCTGTTTTTT
CSAGGDFSTGELFF
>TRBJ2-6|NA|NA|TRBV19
TGTGCCAGTAGTTCCTCAAGGGCCAGCTCTGGGGCCAACGTCCTGACTTTC
CASSSSRASSGANVLTF
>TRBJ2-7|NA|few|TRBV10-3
TGTGCCATCAGGACACAGGGATCCTACGAGCAGTACTTC
CAIRTQGSYEQYF
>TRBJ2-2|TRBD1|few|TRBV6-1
TGTGCCAGCAGCATAGACAGGGAGCTCACCGGGGAGCTGTTTTTT
CASSIDRELTGELFF
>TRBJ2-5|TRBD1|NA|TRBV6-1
TGTGCCAGCAGTGTAATCGGACAGGGCAGAGAGACCCAGTACTTC
CASSVIGQGRETQYF
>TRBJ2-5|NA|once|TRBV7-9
TGTGCCATACAGGGCGATCAGACCCAGTACTTC
CAIQGDQTQYF
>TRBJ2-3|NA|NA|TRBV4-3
TGCGCCAGCAGTCGGTCGGGCCTTATGGCAGATACGCAGTATTTT
CASSRSGLMADTQYF
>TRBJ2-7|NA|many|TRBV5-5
TGTGCCAGCAGCTTGGATGGCAGACTCTACGAGCAGTACTTC
CASSLDGRLYEQYF
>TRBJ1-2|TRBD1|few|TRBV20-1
TGCAGTGCTAGAGATTCGGGACAGTATATTAACTATGGCTACACCTTC
CSARDSGQYINYGYTF
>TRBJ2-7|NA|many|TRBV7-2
TGTGCCAGCAGCTTAGCTCAGACCTACGAGCAGTACTTC
CASSLAQTYEQYF
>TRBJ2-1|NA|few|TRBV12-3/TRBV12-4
TGTGCCAGCAGTTTTCGGCGGGGGCCCAGCAATGAGCAGTTCTTC
CASSFRRGPSNEQFF
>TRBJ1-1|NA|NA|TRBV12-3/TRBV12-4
TGTGCCAGCAGCCCGGAGCGGGTTGAAGCTTTCTTT
CASSPERVEAFF